A selection of T cell receptor beta chains follows, all from one sample in a study of OX40 agonist ivuxolimab in advanced cancers. The assay was immunoSEQ multiplex PCR, and TCRdb's table has in-frame clones only and misses some. Of 70,000 to 95,000 clones listed, 87% are singletons. Here the sequenced sample was CD4+ or CD8+ T cells sorted from blood, taken in a trial of the OX40 agonist ivuxolimab. These receptors came from an adult with an advanced solid tumor such as melanoma, head and neck, liver or kidney cancer. CDR3s leave out the opening cysteine and the closing phenylalanine or tryptophan. Each record gives: J gene, D gene, V gene, CDR3 protein. D genes are given only for firm matches.

j_gene: TRBJ2-1; d_gene: TRBD2; v_gene: TRBV15; CDR3aa: ATSRTGGRDEQF
j_gene: TRBJ2-3; d_gene: NA; v_gene: TRBV30; CDR3aa: ALEPHTDTQY
j_gene: TRBJ2-1; d_gene: TRBD1; v_gene: TRBV6-1; CDR3aa: ASKRTGVANEQF
j_gene: TRBJ2-7; d_gene: NA; v_gene: TRBV7-2; CDR3aa: ASSLQSDLIPYEQY
j_gene: TRBJ2-5; d_gene: NA; v_gene: TRBV19; CDR3aa: ASSPSTGGETQY
j_gene: TRBJ1-1; d_gene: TRBD1; v_gene: TRBV18; CDR3aa: ASSRGTGPEAF
j_gene: TRBJ1-2; d_gene: NA; v_gene: TRBV4-1; CDR3aa: ASSQPGTSRGYT
j_gene: TRBJ1-2; d_gene: TRBD1; v_gene: TRBV7-3; CDR3aa: ASSRDRGQSGYT
j_gene: TRBJ1-1; d_gene: NA; v_gene: TRBV5-6; CDR3aa: ASNTIKGNRGTEAF
j_gene: TRBJ1-4; d_gene: NA; v_gene: TRBV6-5; CDR3aa: ASSKRRNEKLF
j_gene: TRBJ1-2; d_gene: NA; v_gene: TRBV7-2; CDR3aa: ASSLASKDISLDGYT
j_gene: TRBJ1-5; d_gene: NA; v_gene: TRBV30; CDR3aa: AWRAGPNQPQH
j_gene: TRBJ2-3; d_gene: TRBD1; v_gene: TRBV5-1; CDR3aa: ASSPGQVNTDTQY
j_gene: TRBJ2-5; d_gene: NA; v_gene: TRBV5-1; CDR3aa: ASSLGDRPVFQETQY
j_gene: TRBJ2-1; d_gene: NA; v_gene: TRBV7-6; CDR3aa: ASSPARYNEQF
j_gene: TRBJ2-1; d_gene: NA; v_gene: TRBV18; CDR3aa: ASSPKQSSYNEQF
j_gene: TRBJ2-7; d_gene: TRBD1; v_gene: TRBV7-2; CDR3aa: ASSWRRGQGAGEQY
j_gene: TRBJ1-2; d_gene: NA; v_gene: TRBV6-5; CDR3aa: ASSLYLPGLGSST
j_gene: TRBJ1-6; d_gene: TRBD1; v_gene: TRBV6-6; CDR3aa: ASSYSTGASSPLH
j_gene: TRBJ1-1; d_gene: NA; v_gene: TRBV18; CDR3aa: ASSPEQGTLNTEAF
j_gene: TRBJ1-1; d_gene: NA; v_gene: TRBV9; CDR3aa: ASSPSPETEAF
j_gene: TRBJ1-5; d_gene: TRBD1; v_gene: TRBV28; CDR3aa: ASNPSRGRDNQPQH